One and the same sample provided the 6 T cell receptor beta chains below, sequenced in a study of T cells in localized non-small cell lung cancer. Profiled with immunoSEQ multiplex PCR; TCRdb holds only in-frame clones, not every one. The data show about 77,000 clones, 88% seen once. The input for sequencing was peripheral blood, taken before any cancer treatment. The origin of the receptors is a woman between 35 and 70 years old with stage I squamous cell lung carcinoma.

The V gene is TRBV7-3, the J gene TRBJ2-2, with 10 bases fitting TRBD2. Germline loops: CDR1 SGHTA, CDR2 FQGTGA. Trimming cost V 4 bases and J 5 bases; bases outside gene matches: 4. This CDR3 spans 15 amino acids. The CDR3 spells CASSSSSGSTGELFF. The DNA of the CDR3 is TGTGCCAGCAGCTCATCTAGCGGGAGTACCGGGGAGCTGTTTTTT.

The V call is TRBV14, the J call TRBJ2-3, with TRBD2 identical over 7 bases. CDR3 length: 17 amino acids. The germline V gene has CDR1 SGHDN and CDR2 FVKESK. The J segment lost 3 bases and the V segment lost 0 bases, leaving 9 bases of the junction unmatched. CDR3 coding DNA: TGTGCCAGCAGCCAAGATGATACGGGGGGAGTAACAGATACGCAGTATTTT. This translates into CASSQDDTGGVTDTQYF.

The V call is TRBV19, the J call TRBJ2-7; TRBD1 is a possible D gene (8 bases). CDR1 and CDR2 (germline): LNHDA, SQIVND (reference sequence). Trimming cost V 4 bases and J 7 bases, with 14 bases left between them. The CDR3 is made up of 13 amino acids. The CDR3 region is CASSTQGGVEQYF. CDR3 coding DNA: TGTGCCAGTAGTACACAGGGGGGGGTGGAGCAGTACTTC.

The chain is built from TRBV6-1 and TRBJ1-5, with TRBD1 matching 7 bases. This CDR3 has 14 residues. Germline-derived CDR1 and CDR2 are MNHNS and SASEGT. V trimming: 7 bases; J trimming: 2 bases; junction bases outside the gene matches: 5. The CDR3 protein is CASILGQGNQPQHF. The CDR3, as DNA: TGTGCCAGCATTCTAGGACAGGGCAATCAGCCCCAGCATTTT.

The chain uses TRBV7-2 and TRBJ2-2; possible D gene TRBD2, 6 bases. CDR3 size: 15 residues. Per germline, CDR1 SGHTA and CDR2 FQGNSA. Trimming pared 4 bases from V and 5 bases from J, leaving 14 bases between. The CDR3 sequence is CASSSSTSRTGELFF. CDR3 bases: TGTGCCAGCAGCTCTTCTACTAGCAGGACCGGGGAGCTGTTTTTT.

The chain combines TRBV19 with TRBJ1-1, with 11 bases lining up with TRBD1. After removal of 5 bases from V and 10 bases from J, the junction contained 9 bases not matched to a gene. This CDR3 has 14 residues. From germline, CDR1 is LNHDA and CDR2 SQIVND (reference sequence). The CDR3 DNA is TGTGCCAGTAGTCCAGGGACAGGGGGAGTCCGAGCTTTCTTT. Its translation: CASSPGTGGVRAFF.